The source of this T cell receptor (beta chain) is a study of CD8+ T cells in alopecia areata. Isolated RNA was reverse transcribed into cDNA used as the sequencing template. Some clones are missing from TCRdb's copy, which holds only in-frame ones; the method was immunoSEQ multiplex PCR. Of 180,000 or so clones in the sample, 51% were seen once. Treatment described: oral pan-JAK inhibitor, 5-10 mg twice daily. Alopecia areata patients provided lesional scalp punch biopsies and peripheral blood. Per germline, CDR1 LNHNV and CDR2 YYDKDF (reference sequence). The V gene lost 5 bases and the J gene lost 3 bases, with 11 bases spanning the gap. There are 13 residues in the CDR3. In the case of this clone: Its target is unknown.

General study findings and limits: The treated group had a single nonresponder, limiting CD8+ expansion-response conclusions. Higher clonality than in normal scalp was seen in lesional scalp, especially alopecia totalis/universalis. The study found that many expanded lesional clones persisted in scalp and blood during tofacitinib.

The sample in question was CD8+ T cells sorted from blood, obtained between weeks 51 and 52, from a patient treated with tofacitinib. The chain is built from TRBV15 and TRBJ2-7; D gene unclear. This receptor was taken from a human donor with alopecia areata. This chain's CDR3 is CATSVRAFYEQYF. The CDR3 DNA reads TGTGCCACCAGCGTGAGAGCCTTCTACGAGCAGTACTTC.